These 29 T cell receptor beta chains originate from one sample sequenced in a study of T cell changes during pregnancy in multiple sclerosis. Assay: immunoSEQ multiplex PCR; the TCRdb copy retains only in-frame clones and omits some. The sample includes around 34,000 clones, 75% to 90% of them seen just once. Sample: CD8+ T cells from peripheral blood mononuclear cells, taken after pregnancy. The source is a female donor with multiple sclerosis, enrolled in a pregnancy study.

The genes are TRBV27 and TRBJ2-7; the D gene is possibly TRBD2 (7 bases). The CDR3 is 13 amino acids. The V end lost 4 bases, the J end lost 5 bases, and 12 bases lay between the germline ends. CDR1 and CDR2 from the germline V gene are MNHEY and SMNVEV (reference sequence). CDR3 bases: TGTGCCAGCAGTTGGGGGGGCGGTGACGAGCAGTACTTC. Its translation: CASSWGGGDEQYF.

V is TRBV2 and J is TRBJ2-5, with 8 positions matching TRBD1. The CDR3 length is 14 residues. Germline CDR1 is SNHLY and CDR2 is FYNNEI. The V gene end was trimmed by 10 bases and the J gene end by 4 bases; junction bases not matched to a gene: 11. In DNA form, the CDR3 reads TGTGCCACCAGGGGGCAGTTCTCGGGAGAGACCCAGTACTTC. Its protein is CATRGQFSGETQYF.

Sample share makes this clone medium-sized. The genes are TRBV4-1 and TRBJ2-5; D possibly corresponds to TRBD2 (6 bases). The CDR3 runs 20 residues. CDR1 is MGHRA, CDR2 YSYEKL, per germline. The germline V and J ends were trimmed by 1 base and 2 bases, with 26 bases remaining between them. This chain's CDR3 is CASSQVRGTGDPLIQETQYF. DNA of the CDR3: TGCGCCAGCAGCCAAGTTCGAGGCACGGGGGACCCGTTAATACAAGAGACCCAGTACTTC.

The rearrangement joins TRBV9 to TRBJ1-2; 10 bases map to TRBD1. The CDR3 sequence is 14 residues long. Trimming removed 4 bases from V and 6 bases from J; junction bases left unmatched: 6. The germline V gene encodes CDR1 SGDLS and CDR2 YYNGEE. CDR3 region: CASSTSTGGNGYTF. The CDR3 DNA sequence: TGTGCCAGCAGCACATCGACAGGGGGCAATGGCTACACCTTC. Based on the CDR3 plus reference TRBV9 and TRBJ1-2, the full variable domain is DSGVTQTPKHLITATGQRVTLRCSPRSGDLSVYWYQQSLDQGLQFLIQYYNGEERAKGNILERFSAQQFPDLHSELNLSSLELGDSALYFCASSTSTGGNGYTFGSGTRLTVV.

This clone is a singleton in its sample. The rearrangement joins TRBV27 to TRBJ2-7, with D possibly matching TRBD1 (5 bases). Per the germline V gene, CDR1 is MNHEY and CDR2 is SMNVEV (reference sequence). V lost 11 bases and J 2 bases, leaving 10 bases between the germline ends. This CDR3 is 11 amino acids long. CDR3 region: CAVQGTYEQYF. For the CDR3, the DNA is TGTGCCGTCCAGGGTACCTACGAGCAGTACTTC.

V is TRBV7-3 and J is TRBJ2-5, with a possible D match to TRBD1 (6 bases). This CDR3 region has 13 residues. V shed 2 bases and J shed 5 bases, with 9 bases lying between them. The germline V gene encodes CDR1 SGHTA and CDR2 FQGTGA. The CDR3, as DNA: TGTGCCAGCAGCTTACCAGGGGAGGAGACCCAGTACTTC. Translated: CASSLPGEETQYF.

This clone has only one observation. The junction does not match germline at one end; this may be a read error. The rearrangement joins TRBV19 to TRBJ2-7, with 7 nucleotides matching TRBD1. CDR1 is LNHDA, CDR2 SQIVND, per germline (reference sequence). The CDR3 runs 12 residues. The CDR3 spells CASSGGQYPTHF. In DNA, the CDR3 is TGTGCCAGTAGTGGGGGACAGTACCCTACTCACTTC.

The genes are TRBV6-5 and TRBJ1-1; D possibly corresponds to TRBD1 (5 bases). Trimming left V 2 bases short and J 12 bases short, with 13 bases between. CDR3 size: 12 residues. Germline CDR1 and CDR2: MNHEY and SVGAGI. The CDR3 loop is CASSYPGEGTFF. In DNA, the CDR3 is TGTGCCAGCAGTTACCCGGGGGAGGGTACTTTCTTT.

The chain joins TRBV19 to TRBJ2-5; D is undetermined. V was shortened by 1 base and J by 1 base, with 10 bases between the two germline ends. The germline gives CDR1 LNHDA, CDR2 SQIVND (reference sequence). CDR3 length equals 15 residues. The CDR3 region has the DNA TGTGCCAGTAGTATAGGGTTTGGCTTCCAAGAGACCCAGTACTTC. Its translation: CASSIGFGFQETQYF.

The chain's CDR3 is CSVGGTRATYEQYF. The CDR3 coding sequence is TGCAGCGTTGGGGGGACAAGGGCTACCTACGAGCAGTACTTC. V usage is TRBV29-1 and J usage is TRBJ2-7; D may be TRBD1 (6 bases). V was clipped by 4 bases and J by 2 bases, with 15 bases between them. CDR1 is SQVTM and CDR2 is ANQGSEA in the germline V gene. The CDR3 extends over 14 amino acids.

V and J are TRBV27 and TRBJ2-2; 12 bases agree with TRBD2. Germline V gene lookup returns CDR1 MNHEY and CDR2 SMNVEV (reference sequence). This CDR3 is 19 amino acids long. V shed 7 bases, J shed 7 bases, and the junction held 19 bases outside the gene matches. The CDR3 reads CASNLYPPTSGGWGGELFF. CDR3 nucleotide sequence: TGTGCCAGCAACCTGTACCCCCCCACTAGCGGGGGGTGGGGCGGGGAGCTGTTTTTT.

The chain joins TRBV12-5 to TRBJ2-1, with 8 bases fitting TRBD1. This CDR3 has 15 residues. Germline CDR1 and CDR2: LGHNT and FRNRAP. Trimming at V came to 1 base and at J to 4 bases, leaving 3 bases not matched to a gene. Here the CDR3 reads CASGLGQGLYNEQFF. The CDR3 nucleotides read TGTGCTAGTGGTTTGGGACAGGGGTTGTACAATGAGCAGTTCTTC. Complete variable domain (other parts from reference TRBV12-5 and TRBJ2-1): DARVTQTPRHKVTEMGQEVTMRCQPILGHNTVFWYRQTMMQGLELLAYFRNRAPLDDSGMPKDRFSAEMPDATLATLKIQPSEPRDSAVYFCASGLGQGLYNEQFFGPGTRLTVL.

The rearrangement links TRBV5-5 to TRBJ2-1; TRBD1 matches 10 bases. The J segment lost 10 bases and the V segment lost 2 bases, leaving 6 bases of the junction unmatched. Per the germline V gene, CDR1 is SGHKS and CDR2 is YYEKEE (reference sequence). The CDR3 contains 14 residues. The CDR3 loop reads CASSFPRDRGEQFF. The CDR3 DNA sequence: TGTGCCAGCAGCTTCCCCAGGGACAGGGGCGAGCAGTTCTTC. Full variable domain (remainder filled in from reference TRBV5-5 and TRBJ2-1): DAGVTQSPTHLIKTRGQQVTLRCSPISGHKSVSWYQQVLGQGPQFIFQYYEKEERGRGNFPDRFSARQFPNYSSELNVNALLLGDSALYLCASSFPRDRGEQFFGPGTRLTVL.

This CDR3 is CASSLADRVYGYTF. CDR3 coding DNA: TGTGCCAGCAGCTTAGCGGACAGGGTGTATGGCTACACCTTC. This rearrangement joins TRBV11-1 to TRBJ1-2, with 8 bases aligning to TRBD1. The CDR3 consists of 14 residues. Germline values: CDR1 SGHAT, CDR2 FQDESV (reference sequence). V was clipped by 0 bases and J by 5 bases; unmatched bases: 2.

CDR3 protein: CASSQGGNYGYTF. DNA of the CDR3: TGCGCCAGCAGCCAGGGGGGGAACTATGGCTACACCTTC. The chain recombines TRBV4-3 with TRBJ1-2; TRBD1 is a possible D gene (5 bases). Germline V gene lookup returns CDR1 LGHNA and CDR2 YSLEER. This CDR3 region has 13 residues. With 3 bases removed from V and 2 bases from J, the gap between germline ends came to 7 bases.

This clone appeared a single time. The V and J genes are TRBV4-1 and TRBJ2-7, with 8 nucleotides matching TRBD1. The CDR3 loop spans 15 amino acids. V shed 3 bases, J shed 1 base, and the junction held 5 bases outside the gene matches. CDR1 is MGHRA, CDR2 YSYEKL, per germline. The CDR3 spells CASSQPGQASYEQYF. DNA of the CDR3: TGCGCCAGCAGCCAGCCGGGACAGGCATCCTACGAGCAGTACTTC.

The V gene is TRBV5-6, the J gene TRBJ1-4; the D gene is possibly TRBD1 (6 bases). From germline, CDR1 is SGHDT and CDR2 YYEEEE. This CDR3 is built from 16 residues. Trimming stripped 4 bases from V and 11 bases from J, with 24 bases between. In DNA form, the CDR3 reads TGTGCCAGCAGCCGGACAGTCTTTTCGGCAGAGGGGAAACTGTTTTTT. It translates to CASSRTVFSAEGKLFF.

The chain recombines TRBV9 with TRBJ2-5; 7 bases align to TRBD2. This CDR3 region has 14 residues. CDR1 is SGDLS and CDR2 is YYNGEE in the germline V gene. The junction had 16 bases not matched to a gene; V was cut back by 8 bases and J by 9 bases. The CDR3 DNA reads as TGTGCCAGAAGGACGACTAAGGCGGGGGTGGCCCAGTACTTC. Its translation is CARRTTKAGVAQYF.

V is TRBV23-1 and J is TRBJ1-3, with 9 positions matching TRBD1. TRBV23-1 is noted as an ORF with a role that remains uncertain. This CDR3 has 21 amino acids. V lost 7 bases to trimming and J lost 0 bases; unmatched junction nucleotides: 22. The chain's CDR3 is CASMTGGQGFASLYSGNTIYF. The CDR3, as DNA: TGCGCCAGCATGACGGGGGGACAGGGATTTGCATCCCTCTACTCTGGAAACACCATATATTTT.

The chain carries TRBV7-9 and TRBJ2-7, with TRBD1 matching 7 bases. Germline CDR1 SEHNR, CDR2 FQNEAQ (reference sequence). The CDR3 covers 17 residues. After removal of 5 bases from V and 2 bases from J, the junction contained 15 bases not matched to a gene. In DNA form, the CDR3 reads TGTGCCAGCAGCCCAGCTCCGGGACAGCCGATAACCTACGAGCAGTACTTC. It encodes CASSPAPGQPITYEQYF.

The chain recombines TRBV5-6 with TRBJ1-4, with 8 nucleotides matching TRBD1. CDR1 and CDR2 (germline): SGHDT, YYEEEE. The V and J ends lost 4 bases and 7 bases, in that order; junction bases with no gene match: 6. The CDR3 runs 14 residues. The CDR3 spells CASSGQGASEKLFF. In DNA, the CDR3 is TGTGCCAGCAGCGGGCAGGGGGCAAGTGAAAAACTGTTTTTT.

This clone was picked up a small number of times. The genes are TRBV5-1 and TRBJ1-2, with 9 bases fitting TRBD1. Per the germline V gene, CDR1 is SGHRS and CDR2 is YFSETQ. V lost 4 bases, J lost 4 bases, and 8 bases stayed unmatched. This CDR3 region has 15 residues. The CDR3 reads CASSITGTGFYGYTF. The CDR3 DNA is TGCGCCAGCAGCATAACCGGGACAGGGTTCTATGGCTACACCTTC.

V gene TRBV7-9 combines with J gene TRBJ2-2; 9 nucleotides match TRBD2. With V trimmed by 4 bases and J by 6 bases, 6 bases remained unmatched. The CDR3 totals 15 residues. Germline lookup yields CDR1 SEHNR and CDR2 FQNEAQ (reference sequence). For the CDR3, the DNA is TGTGCCAGCAGCTCCAGGACTAGCGTTCCCGGGGAGCTGTTTTTT. Encoded protein: CASSSRTSVPGELFF.

The chain has TRBV6-1 and TRBJ2-4; D is perhaps TRBD2 (6 bases). The V end lost 1 base, the J end lost 10 bases, and 17 bases lay between the germline ends. Germline CDR1 and CDR2: MNHNS and SASEGT. The CDR3 covers 15 residues. CDR3 sequence reads: CASSEGPGDPRIQYF. Written as DNA, the CDR3 is TGTGCCAGCAGTGAAGGTCCGGGGGACCCCAGAATTCAGTACTTC.

The V gene is TRBV25-1, the J gene TRBJ1-1, with a possible D match to TRBD1 (6 bases). Germline V gives CDR1 MGHDK, CDR2 SYGVNS. Trimming took 4 bases from V and 5 from J, leaving 11 bases between them. This CDR3 spans 13 amino acids. The CDR3 DNA is TGTGCCAGCAGTGGCACCACAGGGACTGAAGCTTTCTTT. It translates to CASSGTTGTEAFF.

This chain links TRBV9 with TRBJ2-1; D gene ambiguous. Germline-derived CDR1 and CDR2 are SGDLS and YYNGEE. V gave up 4 bases and J gave up 0 bases, with 14 bases separating them. The CDR3 is made up of 16 amino acids. CDR3 protein: CASSPRIMASYNEQFF. In DNA form, the CDR3 reads TGTGCCAGCAGCCCACGTATCATGGCCTCCTACAATGAGCAGTTCTTC.

This chain uses TRBV6-5 with TRBJ2-1; perhaps TRBD2 as D (5 bases). CDR3 length equals 16 residues. CDR1 is MNHEY, CDR2 SVGAGI, per germline. Trimming took off 0 bases at V and 2 bases at J, with 11 bases between the two ends. This CDR3 reads CASSYSVSSPYNEQFF. The CDR3 DNA reads TGTGCCAGCAGTTACTCTGTGTCTAGCCCCTACAATGAGCAGTTCTTC.

The chain carries TRBV4-2 and TRBJ1-6; 9 positions match TRBD1. The CDR3 contains 16 residues. V lost 0 bases and J lost 7; bases outside the gene matches: 4. Germline CDR1 reads LGHNA; CDR2 reads YNFKEQ. The CDR3 spells CASSQDPGTGNSPLHF. DNA of the CDR3: TGTGCCAGCAGCCAAGATCCCGGGACAGGGAATTCACCCCTCCACTTT.

The chain uses TRBV7-3 and TRBJ2-1, with 11 nucleotides matching TRBD2. There are 16 residues in the CDR3. Unmatched junction bases numbered 4, after V lost 2 bases and J lost 4 bases. Germline V gene data show CDR1 as SGHTA and CDR2 as FQGTGA. The CDR3 loop reads CASSLGLAGGYNEQFF. CDR3 bases: TGTGCCAGCAGCTTAGGGCTAGCGGGGGGATACAATGAGCAGTTCTTC.